This T cell receptor beta chain is from a study of CD8+ T cells in alopecia areata. Background on the study: Twice a day, 5 to 10 mg of oral tofacitinib was administered to treated patients. Regarding the study as a whole: An increase in clonality over normal scalp was evident in lesional scalp, especially alopecia totalis/universalis.

This clone was observed once. As yet, its antigen is unknown. cDNA prepared by RNA extraction and subsequent reverse transcription served as the template for sequencing. Method: immunoSEQ multiplex PCR; TCRdb's copy keeps in-frame clones and lacks some. The data contain around 250,000 clones, under 70% of them seen just once; the ten biggest clones take up 1% to 1.5%. It was from alopecia areata patients that lesional scalp punch biopsies and peripheral blood were collected. Using a FACSAria, the CD4+ and CD8+ T cells were sorted from the PBMCs. In germline, CDR1 is SQVTM, CDR2 ANQGSEA. V lost 4 bases and J lost 5, with 11 bases in between. This CDR3 has 12 amino acids.

This specimen consisted of CD4+ T cells sorted from blood, obtained at week 0. The V and J genes are TRBV29-1 and TRBJ2-5; D uncertain. This TCR was recovered from a human donor with alopecia areata. The CDR3 reads CSVVTDRETQYF. DNA of the CDR3: TGCAGCGTTGTGACCGACCGGGAGACCCAGTACTTC.